This TCR beta chain was recorded in a study of T cell changes during pregnancy in multiple sclerosis. CDR1 and CDR2 (germline): LNHDA, SQIVND (reference sequence). CDR3 length: 15 amino acids. V shed 6 bases and J 2 bases; nucleotides not matched to a gene: 7. The data were produced by immunoSEQ multiplex PCR, yet TCRdb's version contains in-frame clones alone and is incomplete. The data show 50,000 or so clones, approximately 91% seen once. This specimen consisted of CD8+ T cells from peripheral blood mononuclear cells, obtained after pregnancy. This TCR was sampled from a female donor with multiple sclerosis, enrolled in a pregnancy study. The rearrangement links TRBV19 to TRBJ1-5, with 7 bases matching TRBD1. The CDR3 DNA sequence: TGTGCCAGTAGCTCTCAAACAGGGGGCAATCAGCCCCAGCATTTT. Residues: CASSSQTGGNQPQHF.